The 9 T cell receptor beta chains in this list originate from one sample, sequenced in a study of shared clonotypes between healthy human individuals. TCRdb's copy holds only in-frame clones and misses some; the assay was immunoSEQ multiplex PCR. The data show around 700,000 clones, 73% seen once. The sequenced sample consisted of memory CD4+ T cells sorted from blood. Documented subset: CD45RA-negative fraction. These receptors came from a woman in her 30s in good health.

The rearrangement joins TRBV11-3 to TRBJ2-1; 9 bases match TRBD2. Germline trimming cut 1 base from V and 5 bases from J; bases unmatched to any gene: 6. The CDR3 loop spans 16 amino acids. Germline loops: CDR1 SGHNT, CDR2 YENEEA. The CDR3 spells CASSLGGGRADNEQFF. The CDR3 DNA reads TGTGCCAGCAGCTTAGGGGGCGGGAGGGCCGACAATGAGCAGTTCTTC.

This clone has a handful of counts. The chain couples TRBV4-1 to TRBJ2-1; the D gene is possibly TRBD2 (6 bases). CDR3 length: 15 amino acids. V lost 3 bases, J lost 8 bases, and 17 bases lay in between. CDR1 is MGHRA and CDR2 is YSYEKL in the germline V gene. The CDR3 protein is CASSHQRDSRDEQFF. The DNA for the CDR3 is TGCGCCAGCAGCCACCAAAGGGACTCGCGGGATGAGCAGTTCTTC.

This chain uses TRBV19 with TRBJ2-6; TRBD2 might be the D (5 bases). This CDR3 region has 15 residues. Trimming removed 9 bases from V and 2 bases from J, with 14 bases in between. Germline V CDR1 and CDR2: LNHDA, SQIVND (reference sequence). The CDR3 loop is CASKREPAGANVLTF. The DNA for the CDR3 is TGTGCCAGCAAAAGGGAGCCTGCTGGGGCCAACGTCCTGACTTTC. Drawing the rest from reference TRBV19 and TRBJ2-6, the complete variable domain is DGGITQSPKYLFRKEGQNVTLSCEQNLNHDAMYWYRQDPGQGLRLIYYSQIVNDFQKGDIAEGYSVSREKKESFPLTVTSAQKNPTAFYLCASKREPAGANVLTFGAGSRLTVL.

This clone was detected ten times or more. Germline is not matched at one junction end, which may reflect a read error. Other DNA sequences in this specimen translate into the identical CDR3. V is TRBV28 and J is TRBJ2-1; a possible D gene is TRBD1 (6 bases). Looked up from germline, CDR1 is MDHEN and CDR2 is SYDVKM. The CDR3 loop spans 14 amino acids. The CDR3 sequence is CASLLGGSSNEQFF. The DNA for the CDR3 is TGTGCCAGCCTACTAGGGGGTTCCTCCAATGAGCAGTTCTTC.

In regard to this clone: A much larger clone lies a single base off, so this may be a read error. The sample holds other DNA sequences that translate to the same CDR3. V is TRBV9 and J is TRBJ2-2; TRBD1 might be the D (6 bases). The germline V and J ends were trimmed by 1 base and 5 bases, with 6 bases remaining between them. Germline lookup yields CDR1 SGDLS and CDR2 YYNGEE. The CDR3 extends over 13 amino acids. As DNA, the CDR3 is TGTGCCAGCAGCGTACAGGGGACCGGGGAGCTGTTTTTT. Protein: CASSVQGTGELFF.

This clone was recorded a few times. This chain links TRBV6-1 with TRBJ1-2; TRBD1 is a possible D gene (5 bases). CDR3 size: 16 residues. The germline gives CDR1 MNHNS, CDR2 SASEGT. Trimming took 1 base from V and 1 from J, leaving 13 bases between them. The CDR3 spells CASSEGAGTNNYGYTF. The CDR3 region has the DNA TGTGCCAGCAGTGAAGGGGCAGGGACTAATAACTATGGCTACACCTTC.

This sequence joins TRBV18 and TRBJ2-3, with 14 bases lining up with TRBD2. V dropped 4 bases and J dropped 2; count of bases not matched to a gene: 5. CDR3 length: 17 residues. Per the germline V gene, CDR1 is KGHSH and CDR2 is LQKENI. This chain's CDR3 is CASSRGLAGAYTDTQYF. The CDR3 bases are TGTGCCAGCTCACGGGGACTAGCGGGAGCCTACACAGATACGCAGTATTTT.

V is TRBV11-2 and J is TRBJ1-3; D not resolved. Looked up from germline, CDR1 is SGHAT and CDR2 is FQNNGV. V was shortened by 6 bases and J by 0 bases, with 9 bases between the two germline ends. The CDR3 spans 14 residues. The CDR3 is CASSFGASGNTIYF. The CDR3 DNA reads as TGTGCCAGCAGTTTTGGCGCCTCTGGAAACACCATATATTTT.

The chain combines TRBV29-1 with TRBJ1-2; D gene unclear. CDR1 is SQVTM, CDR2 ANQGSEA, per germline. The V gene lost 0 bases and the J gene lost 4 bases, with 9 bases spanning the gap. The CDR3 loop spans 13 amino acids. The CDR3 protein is CSVEEPTVYGYTF. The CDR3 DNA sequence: TGCAGCGTTGAAGAGCCGACGGTCTATGGCTACACCTTC.